These 7 T cell receptor beta chains originate from one sample sequenced in a study of CD8 T cells in Susac syndrome (dated by TCRdb to about 2019). Libraries were prepared through the immunoSEQ multiplex PCR assay. RNA was extracted using the RNeasy kit, and about 0.45 to 1 microgram was reverse transcribed with random hexamers. TCRdb handled the public reads itself, with Q25 trimming in fastp and clone calling in MiXCR, and kept productive beta chains. Every entry covers one CDR3 protein and lists the most common genes and DNA from its rows. The sample yields some 130,000 distinct CDR3 sequences; roughly 94% were counted once. Clones ranked in the top ten supply over 0.15% of the sample. The specimen was CD8+ T cells from PBMCs. These receptors were collected from a human donor with Susac syndrome.

The chain carries TRBV29-1 and TRBJ2-3; D unclear. Germline V gene lookup returns CDR1 SQVTM and CDR2 ANQGSEA. The V end lost 0 bases, the J end lost 3 bases, and 4 bases lay between the germline ends. The CDR3 has 12 residues. CDR3: CSVEEGTDTQYF. The CDR3 region has the DNA TGCAGCGTTGAAGAGGGTACAGATACGCAGTATTTT.

The chain joins TRBV10-3 to TRBJ1-1, with D possibly matching TRBD1 (5 bases). The V gene's germline CDR1 is ENHRY and CDR2 SYGVKD. V was trimmed by 8 bases and J by 4 bases, leaving 11 bases between them. This CDR3 contains 12 residues. The CDR3 bases are TGTGCCATCGGAGGGGCCGTCACTGAAGCTTTCTTT. The encoded protein is CAIGGAVTEAFF.

The chain couples TRBV12-5 to TRBJ2-1, with D hard to call. V was pared by 7 bases and J by 1 base, with 8 bases between. The germline V gene has CDR1 LGHNT and CDR2 FRNRAP. The CDR3 has 13 residues. CDR3 nucleotides: TGTGCTAGTGCTGCCGATTCCTACAATGAGCAGTTCTTC. It is translated as CASAADSYNEQFF.

This clonotype came up once. The CDR3 DNA follows: TGTGCCACCGCGGGCGAGGCTGGGAATCAGCCCCAGCATTTT. Residues: CATAGEAGNQPQHF. V gene TRBV15 combines with J gene TRBJ1-5; unclear D gene. Germline V CDR1 and CDR2: LNHNV, YYDKDF (reference sequence). The germline V and J ends were trimmed by 8 bases and 4 bases, with 15 bases remaining between them. The length of the CDR3 is 14 residues.

The V gene is TRBV12-3 or TRBV12-4, the J gene TRBJ2-7; D possibly corresponds to TRBD2 (6 bases). Trimming took 5 bases from V and 6 from J, leaving 8 bases between them. The CDR3 is 11 residues long. The CDR3 is CASSQRVEQYF. CDR3 DNA sequence: TGTGCCAGCAGTCAGCGGGTCGAGCAGTACTTC.

The chain has TRBV7-9 and TRBJ1-1; no reliable D call. Germline assignment: CDR1 SEHNR and CDR2 FQNEAQ (reference sequence). The CDR3 sequence is 12 residues long. Trimming left V 4 bases short and J 8 bases short, with 11 bases between. The DNA for the CDR3 is TGTGCCAGCAGCTCGTCGCTCGTGGAAGCTTTCTTT. This sequence encodes CASSSSLVEAFF. Based on the CDR3 plus reference TRBV7-9 and TRBJ1-1, the full variable domain is DTGVSQNPRHKITKRGQNVTFRCDPISEHNRLYWYRQTLGQGPEFLTYFQNEAQLEKSRLLSDRFSAERPKGSFSTLEIQRTEQGDSAMYLCASSSSLVEAFFGQGTRLTVV.

The chain joins TRBV28 to TRBJ2-3, with 11 bases fitting TRBD1. Germline values: CDR1 MDHEN, CDR2 SYDVKM. There are 16 residues in the CDR3. V gave up 5 bases and J gave up 4 bases; unmatched junction bases: 8. The CDR3 sequence: CASSLSDRGQADTQYF. CDR3 in DNA: TGTGCCAGCAGTCTCTCGGACAGGGGGCAGGCAGATACGCAGTATTTT.